The present T cell receptor (beta chain) was sequenced within a study of human T cells and chemical hapten exposure. This clonotype was counted many times. Its antigen is as yet unknown. Study results and limitations: There was no change with DPC sensitization in TCRs above 1 in 1000 frequency.

Trimming removed 3 bases from V and 8 bases from J, with 8 bases in between. This CDR3 contains 12 residues. CDR1 and CDR2 from the germline V gene are MNHEY and SVGAGI. The study's library attached unique molecular identifiers to single cDNA molecules. TCRdb re-called the RACE reads with MiXCR, one entry per CDR3 protein. The table lists about 34,000 distinct CDR3 sequences, approximately 5.5% of them singletons. The time point here: healthy volunteer bleed at 6 weeks. Total RNA was isolated from unfractionated whole blood. This receptor was taken from a human donor in good health. Some clones in this sample may be carry-over from other donors' samples. Sequenced material: whole blood. This chain connects TRBV6-5 to TRBJ2-1; D is unresolved. CDR3 protein: CASSYGFDEQFF. The CDR3 DNA follows: TGTGCCAGCAGTTATGGGTTCGATGAGCAGTTCTTC.